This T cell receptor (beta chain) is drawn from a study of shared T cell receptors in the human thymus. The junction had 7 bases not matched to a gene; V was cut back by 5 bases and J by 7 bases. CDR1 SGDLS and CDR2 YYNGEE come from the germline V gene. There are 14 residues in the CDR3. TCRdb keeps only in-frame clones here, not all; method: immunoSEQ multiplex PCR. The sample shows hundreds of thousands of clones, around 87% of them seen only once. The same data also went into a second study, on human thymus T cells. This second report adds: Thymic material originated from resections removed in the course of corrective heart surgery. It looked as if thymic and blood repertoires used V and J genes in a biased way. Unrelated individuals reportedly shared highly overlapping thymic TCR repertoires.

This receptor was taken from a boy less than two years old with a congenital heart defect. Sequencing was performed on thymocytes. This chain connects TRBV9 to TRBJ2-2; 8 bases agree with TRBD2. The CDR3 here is CASRDGRAGGELFF. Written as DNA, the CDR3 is TGTGCCAGCAGGGACGGGAGGGCTGGCGGGGAGCTGTTTTTT. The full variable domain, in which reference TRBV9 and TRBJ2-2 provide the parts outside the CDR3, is DSGVTQTPKHLITATGQRVTLRCSPRSGDLSVYWYQQSLDQGLQFLIQYYNGEERAKGNILERFSAQQFPDLHSELNLSSLELGDSALYFCASRDGRAGGELFFGEGSRLTVL.